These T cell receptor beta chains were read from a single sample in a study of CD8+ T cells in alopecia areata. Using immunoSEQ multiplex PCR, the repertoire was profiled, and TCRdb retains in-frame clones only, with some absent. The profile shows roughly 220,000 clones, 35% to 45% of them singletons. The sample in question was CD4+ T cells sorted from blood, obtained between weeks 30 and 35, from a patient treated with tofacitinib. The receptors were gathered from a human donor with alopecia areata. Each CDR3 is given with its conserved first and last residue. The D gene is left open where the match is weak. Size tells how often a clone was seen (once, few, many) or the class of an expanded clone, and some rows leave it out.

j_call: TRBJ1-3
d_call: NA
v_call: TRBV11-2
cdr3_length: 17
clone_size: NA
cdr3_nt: TGTGCCAGCAGCTTAGATGCGGCAGAGGCCTCTGGAAACACCATATATTTT
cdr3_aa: CASSLDAAEASGNTIYF

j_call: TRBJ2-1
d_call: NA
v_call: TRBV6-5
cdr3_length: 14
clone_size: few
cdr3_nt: TGTGCCAGCAGCACCTTTCGGGCCCGCAATGAGCAGTTCTTC
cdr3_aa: CASSTFRARNEQFF

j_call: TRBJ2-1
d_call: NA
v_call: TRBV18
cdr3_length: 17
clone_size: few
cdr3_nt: TGTGCCAGCTCACCTCAACAGGGTGCCTTACCCGGGGATGAGCAGTTCTTC
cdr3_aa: CASSPQQGALPGDEQFF

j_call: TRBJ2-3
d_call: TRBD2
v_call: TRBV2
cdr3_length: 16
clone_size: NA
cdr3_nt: TGTGCCAGCATCCCAGGACTAGCGGGAGCCAGAGATACGCAGTATTTT
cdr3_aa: CASIPGLAGARDTQYF

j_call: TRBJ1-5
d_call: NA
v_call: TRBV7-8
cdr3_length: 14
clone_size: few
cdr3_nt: TGTGCCAGCAGCTTAGATTATTCGAGGGAGCCCCAGCATTTT
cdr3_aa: CASSLDYSREPQHF

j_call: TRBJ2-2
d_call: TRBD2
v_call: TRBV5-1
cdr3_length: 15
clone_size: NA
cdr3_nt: TGCGCCAGCAGCTTCCTAGCGGGGTACACCGGGGAGCTGTTTTTT
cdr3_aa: CASSFLAGYTGELFF

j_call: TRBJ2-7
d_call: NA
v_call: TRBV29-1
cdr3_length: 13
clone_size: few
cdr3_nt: TGCAGCGTTGATGGGGGCATCGGTCTCGAGCAGTACTTC
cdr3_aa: CSVDGGIGLEQYF

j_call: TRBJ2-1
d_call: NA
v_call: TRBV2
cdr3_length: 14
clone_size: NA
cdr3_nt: TGTGCCAGCAGGCGGCCCCAACTGGTTAGTGAGCAGTTCTTC
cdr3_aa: CASRRPQLVSEQFF

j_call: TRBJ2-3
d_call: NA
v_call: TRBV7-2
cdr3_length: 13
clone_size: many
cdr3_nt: TGTGCCAGCAGCTTAGCGGCAGTCGATACGCAGTATTTT
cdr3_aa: CASSLAAVDTQYF

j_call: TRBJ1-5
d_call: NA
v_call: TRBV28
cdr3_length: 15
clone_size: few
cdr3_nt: TGTGCCAGCAGGGGTTACAGGGATGGCAATCAGCCCCAGCATTTT
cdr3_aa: CASRGYRDGNQPQHF

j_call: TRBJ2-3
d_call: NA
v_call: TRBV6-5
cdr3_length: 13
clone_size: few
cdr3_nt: TGTGCCAGCAGTCGGGACGGCACAGATACGCAGTATTTT
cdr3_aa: CASSRDGTDTQYF

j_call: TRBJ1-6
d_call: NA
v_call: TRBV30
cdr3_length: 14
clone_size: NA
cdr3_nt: TGTGCCTGGGGACGAGACAGCGATAATTCACCCCTCCACTTT
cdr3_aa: CAWGRDSDNSPLHF

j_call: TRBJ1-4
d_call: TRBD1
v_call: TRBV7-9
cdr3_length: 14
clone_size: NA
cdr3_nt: TGTGCCAGCAGATACAGGGGGGAAGAAGAAAAACTGTTTTTT
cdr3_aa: CASRYRGEEEKLFF

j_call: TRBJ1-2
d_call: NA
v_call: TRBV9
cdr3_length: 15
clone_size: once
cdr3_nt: TGTGCCAGCAGCGTCCCCCGTGGGGGAGTTGGCGGCTACACCTTC
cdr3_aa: CASSVPRGGVGGYTF

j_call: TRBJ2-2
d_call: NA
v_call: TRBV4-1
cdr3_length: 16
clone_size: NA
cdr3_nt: TGCGCCAGCAGCCGCCCGGCGGGATCGAACACCGGGGAGCTGTTTTTT
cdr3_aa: CASSRPAGSNTGELFF